This is a list of T cell receptor beta chains from one sample in a study of beta chain features in type 1 diabetes. Measured with immunoSEQ multiplex PCR; TCRdb has only the in-frame clones, and not every one. Of roughly 280,000 clones listed, roughly 25% are singletons. Material: naive CD4+ T cells from blood. These receptors were taken from a woman between 25 and 40 years old with type 1 diabetes. Each CDR3 is given with its conserved first and last residue. D genes are given only for firm matches. Clone size is stated in some rows and not others, as once, few, many or a class when expanded.

d_call,j_call,v_call,clone_size,cdr3_aa,cdr3_nt
.,TRBJ2-7,TRBV6-1,.,CASSHAGDSFYEQYF,TGTGCCAGCAGTCACGCCGGGGACTCATTTTACGAGCAGTACTTC
.,TRBJ1-1,TRBV11-3,.,CASSLALLSTEAFF,TGTGCCAGCAGCTTAGCATTGTTGTCCACTGAAGCTTTCTTT
TRBD2,TRBJ2-1,TRBV29-1,few,CSVLAGYFNEQFF,TGCAGCGTTCTAGCGGGGTACTTCAATGAGCAGTTCTTC
.,TRBJ1-5,TRBV30,.,CAWSGSILQPQHF,TGTGCCTGGAGTGGTAGTATCTTACAGCCCCAGCATTTT
.,TRBJ1-1,TRBV2,.,CASSELRGPNTEAFF,TGTGCCAGCAGTGAATTGCGGGGCCCGAACACTGAAGCTTTCTTT
.,TRBJ2-3,TRBV14,.,CASSPYHRGADTQYF,TGTGCCAGCAGCCCCTATCACCGAGGAGCAGATACGCAGTATTTT
TRBD2,TRBJ2-5,TRBV29-1,.,CSVGREGPETQYF,TGCAGCGTTGGACGGGAGGGCCCCGAGACCCAGTACTTC
TRBD2,TRBJ2-1,TRBV18,.,CASSPPTGLAPSYNEQFF,TGTGCCAGCTCACCACCGACGGGACTAGCGCCTTCCTACAATGAGCAGTTCTTC
.,TRBJ1-5,TRBV6-6,.,CASSSRRDSNQPQHF,TGTGCCAGCAGTTCCCGACGGGATAGCAATCAGCCCCAGCATTTT
TRBD2,TRBJ2-5,TRBV4-2,.,CASSQLLAGDQETQYF,TGTGCCAGCAGCCAGTTGCTAGCGGGTGACCAAGAGACCCAGTACTTC
.,TRBJ2-7,TRBV29-1,once,CSVGGLLGQPFSYEQYF,TGCAGCGTTGGTGGGTTATTAGGACAGCCCTTTTCCTACGAGCAGTACTTC
TRBD1,TRBJ1-1,TRBV19,few,CASGTGNTEAFF,TGTGCCAGTGGGACAGGGAACACTGAAGCTTTCTTT
.,TRBJ2-3,TRBV7-3,few,CASSFYQLSTDTQYF,TGTGCCAGCAGCTTCTACCAACTAAGCACAGATACGCAGTATTTT
TRBD2,TRBJ2-3,TRBV29-1,.,CSVEWGTSGADTQYF,TGCAGCGTTGAATGGGGGACTAGCGGCGCAGATACGCAGTATTTT
.,TRBJ1-1,TRBV7-2,few,CASRSGGTMNTEAFF,TGTGCCAGCAGGTCGGGGGGAACGATGAACACTGAAGCTTTCTTT
.,TRBJ2-5,TRBV9,.,CASSLWGQGLQETQYF,TGTGCCAGCAGCCTTTGGGGTCAGGGGTTACAAGAGACCCAGTACTTC
.,TRBJ2-6,TRBV2,.,CASSSLRGTGANVLTF,TGTGCCAGCAGTTCCCTTAGAGGAACTGGGGCCAACGTCCTGACTTTC
TRBD1,TRBJ2-7,TRBV7-9,.,CASSDRGSTYEQYF,TGTGCCAGCAGCGACAGGGGATCCACCTACGAGCAGTACTTC
TRBD1,TRBJ2-1,TRBV5-1,.,CASSLGGTDNNEQFF,TGCGCCAGCAGCTTGGGTGGGACAGATAACAATGAGCAGTTCTTC
TRBD2,TRBJ2-7,TRBV10-3,.,CAISESTSGRYEQYF,TGTGCCATCAGTGAGTCGACTAGCGGGAGATACGAGCAGTACTTC
.,TRBJ2-3,TRBV20-1,.,CSAGQADTQYF,TGCAGTGCTGGACAAGCAGATACGCAGTATTTT
.,TRBJ1-1,TRBV6-5,.,CASSYIRVGNTEAFF,TGTGCCAGCAGTTACATCAGGGTCGGGAACACTGAAGCTTTCTTT
TRBD1,TRBJ1-5,TRBV2,.,CASISGQGSQPQHF,TGTGCCAGCATTTCCGGACAGGGCAGTCAGCCCCAGCATTTT
.,TRBJ2-2,TRBV29-1,.,CSVVWLVPPNTGELFF,TGCAGCGTTGTTTGGCTAGTGCCTCCGAACACCGGGGAGCTGTTTTTT
.,TRBJ1-1,TRBV7-2,.,CASSLKSRGEAFF,TGTGCCAGCAGCTTAAAAAGCCGAGGGGAAGCTTTCTTT
.,TRBJ1-2,TRBV20-1,.,CSAAQGQGYTF,TGCAGTGCGGCACAGGGACAAGGCTACACCTTC
TRBD2,TRBJ2-3,TRBV2,.,CASFIGRVTDTQYF,TGTGCCAGCTTTATCGGGAGGGTCACAGATACGCAGTATTTT
.,TRBJ1-2,TRBV25-1,.,CASSNRAGYTF,TGTGCCAGCAGCAACAGGGCTGGCTACACCTTC
TRBD1,TRBJ1-1,TRBV30,few,CAWNAKDRLAEAFF,TGTGCCTGGAATGCAAAGGACAGGTTAGCTGAAGCTTTCTTT
.,TRBJ2-1,TRBV18,few,CASSSTGQGHEQFF,TGTGCCAGCTCCTCGACGGGTCAGGGGCATGAGCAGTTCTTC
TRBD2,TRBJ2-5,TRBV4-1,few,CASSQDGREGETQYF,TGCGCCAGCAGCCAAGATGGGAGGGAGGGAGAGACCCAGTACTTC
TRBD2,TRBJ2-5,TRBV30,.,CACRIAGKETQYF,TGTGCCTGTCGAATAGCGGGAAAGGAGACCCAGTACTTC
.,TRBJ2-2,TRBV7-3,few,CASSLNTGELFF,TGTGCCAGCAGCCTAAACACCGGGGAGCTGTTTTTT
TRBD1,TRBJ1-5,TRBV7-8,few,CASSLAGRGQGRQPQHF,TGTGCCAGCAGCTTAGCAGGGAGGGGACAGGGCCGACAGCCCCAGCATTTT
.,TRBJ2-6,TRBV9,.,CASSAQGSGANVLTF,TGTGCCAGCAGCGCCCAGGGCTCTGGGGCCAACGTCCTGACTTTC
TRBD1,TRBJ2-3,TRBV2,.,CATTRDSHTDTQYF,TGTGCCACCACCCGGGACAGCCACACAGATACGCAGTATTTT
TRBD1,TRBJ2-6,TRBV25-1,few,CASSVTGAGANVLTF,TGTGCCAGCAGTGTAACAGGGGCTGGGGCCAACGTCCTGACTTTC
.,TRBJ2-7,TRBV25-1,few,CARPTAYEQYF,TGTGCCAGACCGACAGCCTACGAGCAGTACTTC
.,TRBJ2-1,TRBV5-1,.,CASSWARDNEQFF,TGCGCCAGCAGCTGGGCCAGGGACAATGAGCAGTTCTTC
TRBD1,TRBJ1-2,TRBV27,.,CASTHRGITYGYTF,TGTGCCAGCACCCACAGGGGGATAACTTATGGCTACACCTTC
.,TRBJ1-5,TRBV28,few,CASVQSWQAYQPQHF,TGTGCCAGCGTACAATCGTGGCAGGCATATCAGCCCCAGCATTTT
.,TRBJ2-7,TRBV10-3,few,CAISEQTYEQYF,TGTGCCATCAGTGAGCAGACCTACGAGCAGTACTTC
.,TRBJ2-6,TRBV2,few,CASSRDTFSGANVLTF,TGTGCCAGCAGTCGGGACACATTTTCTGGGGCCAACGTCCTGACTTTC
.,TRBJ1-1,TRBV30,few,CAGDRMNTEAFF,TGTGCCGGCGACAGGATGAACACTGAAGCTTTCTTT
TRBD1,TRBJ1-1,TRBV28,.,CASSTGGKGDTEAFF,TGTGCCAGCAGCACAGGGGGCAAAGGGGACACTGAAGCTTTCTTT
TRBD2,TRBJ2-3,TRBV15,.,CATSRAPTSGSGDTQYF,TGTGCCACCAGCAGAGCTCCAACAAGCGGGAGTGGGGATACGCAGTATTTT
TRBD2,TRBJ2-3,TRBV30,.,CAWTRLASTDTQYF,TGTGCCTGGACTCGACTAGCAAGCACAGATACGCAGTATTTT
.,TRBJ2-5,TRBV25-1,.,CASSDYSAGFEGTQYF,TGTGCCAGCAGTGACTATTCGGCTGGATTTGAGGGGACCCAGTACTTC
TRBD2,TRBJ2-3,TRBV7-9,few,CASSFSAGVNTDTQYF,TGTGCCAGCAGCTTCTCAGCGGGAGTTAACACAGATACGCAGTATTTT
TRBD1,TRBJ2-2,TRBV28,few,CASTSRQGLYTGELFF,TGTGCCAGCACTTCCCGACAGGGCCTCTACACCGGGGAGCTGTTTTTT
.,TRBJ2-5,TRBV18,few,CASIQDFQETQYF,TGTGCCAGCATTCAGGACTTTCAAGAGACCCAGTACTTC
TRBD2,TRBJ2-1,TRBV6-1,.,CASSEWGGRAYNEQFF,TGTGCCAGCAGTGAATGGGGTGGGAGGGCCTACAATGAGCAGTTCTTC